This is a list of T cell receptor beta chains from one sample in a study of Tregs in tolerant kidney transplant recipients. Only in-frame clones appear in the TCRdb table, and some are missing; sequencing was by immunoSEQ multiplex PCR. The table includes some 50,000 clones, 89% detected once. This material consisted of CD8+ T cells from blood (PBMCs), taken 12 months after the transplant. These TCRs come from a human patient who received a combined kidney and bone marrow transplant. The T cells may come from the graft donor. CDR3s include the opening cysteine and the closing phenylalanine or tryptophan. The order of the fields is J gene, clone size, V gene, D gene, CDR3 protein, CDR3 DNA. The D gene is left open where the match is weak. Clone size is given for some rows only: seen once, a few or many times, or a class if the clone is expanded.

TRBJ2-7 | NA | TRBV11-1 | TRBD1 | CASVGQGSEQYF | TGTGCCAGCGTGGGACAGGGCAGCGAGCAGTACTTC
TRBJ2-5 | NA | TRBV7-9 | TRBD2 | CASSLTGRGAQETQYF | TGTGCCAGCAGCTTAACGGGGCGGGGGGCCCAAGAGACCCAGTACTTC
TRBJ1-2 | NA | TRBV6-1 | NA | CASDHRYYGYTF | TGTGCCAGCGATCACAGATACTATGGCTACACCTTC
TRBJ1-2 | NA | TRBV27 | NA | CASSFLGETNYGYTF | TGTGCCAGCAGTTTCCTAGGAGAGACTAACTATGGCTACACCTTC
TRBJ1-1 | NA | TRBV29-1 | TRBD1 | CSVEGQVLNTEAFF | TGCAGCGTTGAGGGACAGGTTTTGAACACTGAAGCTTTCTTT
TRBJ2-2 | NA | TRBV9 | TRBD1 | CAGSASGGAEELFF | TGTGCCGGCAGCGCCTCAGGGGGAGCCGAGGAGCTGTTTTTT
TRBJ2-3 | few | TRBV4-2 | TRBD2 | CASSQDGSGGADTQYF | TGTGCCAGCAGCCAAGATGGTAGCGGGGGGGCAGATACGCAGTATTTT
TRBJ2-2 | NA | TRBV19 | NA | CASSAWTAGTGELFF | TGTGCCAGTAGTGCCTGGACAGCCGGGACCGGGGAGCTGTTTTTT
TRBJ1-2 | NA | TRBV9 | TRBD1 | CASSPGQGTQGYTF | TGTGCCAGCAGCCCAGGACAGGGGACTCAAGGCTACACCTTC
TRBJ2-7 | NA | TRBV6-5 | NA | CASASGLRYEQYF | TGTGCCAGCGCCTCGGGACTCCGATACGAGCAGTACTTC
TRBJ1-1 | NA | TRBV7-9 | NA | CASSLVGSILNTEAFF | TGTGCCAGCAGCTTAGTGGGGAGCATCCTGAACACTGAAGCTTTCTTT
TRBJ2-5 | NA | TRBV27 | NA | CASSETGGRETQYF | TGTGCCAGCAGCGAGACCGGAGGTAGGGAGACCCAGTACTTC
TRBJ2-1 | NA | TRBV11-2 | TRBD1 | CASSYGTGELNEQFF | TGTGCCAGCAGCTACGGGACAGGGGAGTTGAATGAGCAGTTCTTC
TRBJ2-5 | NA | TRBV15 | NA | CATSRDRGRLKTQYF | TGTGCCACCAGCAGAGACAGGGGTAGGCTTAAGACCCAGTACTTC
TRBJ1-2 | NA | TRBV7-9 | NA | CASSSRVGYTF | TGTGCCAGCAGCTCCAGGGTCGGCTACACCTTC
TRBJ2-1 | NA | TRBV11-2 | TRBD1 | CASSLVGTGQNEQFF | TGTGCCAGCAGCTTAGTCGGGACAGGGCAGAATGAGCAGTTCTTC
TRBJ2-7 | NA | TRBV27 | TRBD1 | CASSYRGLREQYF | TGTGCCAGCAGTTACAGGGGGCTAAGGGAGCAGTACTTC
TRBJ2-3 | NA | TRBV5-4 | TRBD2 | CASSWGGGRTDTQYF | TGTGCCAGCAGCTGGGGGGGCGGGAGGACAGATACGCAGTATTTT
TRBJ1-5 | NA | TRBV27 | NA | CASSYSHNQPQHF | TGTGCCAGCAGTTACAGCCACAATCAGCCCCAGCATTTT
TRBJ1-5 | NA | TRBV19 | TRBD1 | CASSIAGTGVRKQPQHF | TGTGCCAGTAGTATAGCAGGGACAGGGGTGAGGAAGCAGCCCCAGCATTTT
TRBJ1-4 | once | TRBV9 | NA | CASSPYGGQPNEKLFF | TGTGCCAGCAGCCCATACGGAGGGCAGCCTAATGAAAAACTGTTTTTT
TRBJ2-7 | NA | TRBV29-1 | NA | CSVEEGGDEQYF | TGCAGCGTTGAGGAGGGTGGCGACGAGCAGTACTTC
TRBJ1-2 | NA | TRBV13 | TRBD1 | CASSQGTVNYGYTF | TGTGCCAGCAGCCAAGGGACAGTGAACTATGGCTACACCTTC
TRBJ2-1 | NA | TRBV9 | TRBD2 | CASSVGTRGVGEQFF | TGTGCCAGCAGCGTAGGAACTCGGGGGGTTGGTGAGCAGTTCTTC
TRBJ2-2 | NA | TRBV5-1 | TRBD1 | CASTDRENTGELFF | TGCGCCAGCACTGACAGGGAGAACACCGGGGAGCTGTTTTTT
TRBJ2-7 | NA | TRBV19 | TRBD1 | CASSIFGTAYEQYF | TGTGCCAGTAGTATCTTCGGGACAGCGTACGAGCAGTACTTC
TRBJ2-7 | NA | TRBV7-9 | TRBD2 | CASSSSLAGLYEQYF | TGTGCCAGCAGCTCCTCACTAGCGGGATTATACGAGCAGTACTTC
TRBJ1-1 | NA | TRBV7-2 | NA | CASSLETGNTEAFF | TGTGCCAGCAGCTTAGAAACAGGCAACACTGAAGCTTTCTTT
TRBJ1-6 | NA | TRBV6-5 | TRBD1 | CASSYDVGGLSPLHF | TGTGCCAGCAGTTACGATGTAGGGGGCTTATCCCCCCTCCACTTT
TRBJ2-1 | NA | TRBV5-5 | NA | CASIQYNEQFF | TGTGCCAGCATTCAATACAATGAGCAGTTCTTC
TRBJ1-2 | NA | TRBV4-1 | NA | CASSQAEGPMGYTF | TGCGCCAGCAGCCAAGCGGAGGGGCCTATGGGCTACACCTTC
TRBJ1-3 | NA | TRBV4-1 | TRBD1 | CASSQDPDRTGNTIYF | TGCGCCAGCAGCCAAGATCCGGACAGGACTGGAAACACCATATATTTT
TRBJ2-7 | NA | TRBV19 | TRBD1 | CASSIYRGPPYEQYF | TGTGCCAGTAGTATCTACAGGGGTCCCCCCTACGAGCAGTACTTC
TRBJ2-7 | few | TRBV6-7 | TRBD1 | CASSYRDRSYEQYF | TGTGCCAGCAGTTACCGGGACAGGTCCTACGAGCAGTACTTC
TRBJ2-1 | NA | TRBV11-2 | TRBD1 | CASSLDGTGIEQFF | TGTGCCAGCAGCTTAGATGGGACAGGGATTGAGCAGTTCTTC
TRBJ2-3 | once | TRBV10-3 | TRBD2 | CAISESGGLVGSDTQYF | TGTGCCATCAGTGAGAGCGGGGGCCTGGTCGGCTCAGATACGCAGTATTTT
TRBJ2-1 | NA | TRBV19 | NA | CATQTIATLNNEQFF | TGTGCCACTCAGACTATAGCGACCTTGAACAATGAGCAGTTCTTC
TRBJ1-2 | NA | TRBV7-3 | NA | CASSPGGGYNYGYTF | TGTGCCAGCAGCCCCGGGGGGGGATATAACTATGGCTACACCTTC
TRBJ2-5 | NA | TRBV4-1 | NA | CASSQESREETRYF | TGCGCCAGCAGCCAAGAGTCCAGGGAAGAGACCCGGTACTTC
TRBJ2-5 | NA | TRBV9 | NA | CASSVSIHEQETQYF | TGTGCCAGCAGCGTATCCATTCATGAGCAAGAGACCCAGTACTTC
TRBJ2-3 | NA | TRBV28 | TRBD2 | CAIQLAGRVTDTQYF | TGTGCCATCCAGCTAGCGGGGAGGGTGACAGATACGCAGTATTTT
TRBJ2-7 | NA | TRBV7-2 | NA | CASSRGEGEIYEQYF | TGTGCCAGCAGCCGCGGAGAGGGCGAGATCTACGAGCAGTACTTC
TRBJ2-7 | NA | TRBV28 | TRBD2 | CASTIGTSGTSYEQYF | TGTGCCAGCACCATAGGGACTAGCGGGACATCCTACGAGCAGTACTTC
TRBJ2-7 | NA | TRBV29-1 | NA | CSVQSVRGAYEQYF | TGCAGCGTTCAATCCGTCCGCGGGGCCTACGAGCAGTACTTC